The 27 T cell receptor beta chains below all came from one sample that was sequenced in a study of vaccination and CD4 T cells after COVID-19. For these TCRs, the target antigens are not known. With the Oncomine TCR Beta short-read assay, DNA from cultured CD4+ T cells was sequenced. TCRdb passed the PCR reads through MiXCR, listing each CDR3 protein once. The sample carries around 13,000 distinct CDR3 sequences, around 55% recorded once. Sample treatment: approximately 10-day PBMC culture with coronavirus spike peptide pools or control peptides (ViraFEST assay). The sample was CD4+ T cells from blood, cultured in vitro, taken before SARS-CoV-2 vaccination. All receptors come from a human donor who had recovered from COVID-19.

This clonotype was observed once. The chain combines TRBV19 with TRBJ1-2; D perhaps matches TRBD1 (5 bases). The length of the CDR3 is 12 residues. Trimming took off 7 bases at V and 6 bases at J, with 12 bases between the two ends. Germline-derived CDR1 and CDR2 are LNHDA and SQIVND (reference sequence). The CDR3 is CASIGAADGYTF. CDR3 nucleotides: TGTGCCAGTATCGGGGCAGCGGATGGCTACACCTTC.

The chain links TRBV20-1 to TRBJ2-7; 15 bases are shared with TRBD2. The CDR3 consists of 18 residues. The J segment lost 4 bases and the V segment lost 4 bases, leaving 14 bases of the junction unmatched. Per the germline V gene, CDR1 is DFQATT and CDR2 is SNEGSKA (reference sequence). The CDR3 region has the DNA TGCAGTGCTAATCTAATGCCCCGGACTAGCGGGAGGGTTTACGAGCAGTACTTC. Amino acid sequence: CSANLMPRTSGRVYEQYF.

This clonotype was detected a few times. This rearrangement joins TRBV25-1 to TRBJ1-2; D ambiguous. CDR1 MGHDK and CDR2 SYGVNS come from the germline V gene. The ends were cut back, 4 bases at V and 2 bases at J, with 5 bases in the middle. The CDR3 is made up of 12 amino acids. CDR3 nucleotides: TGTGCCAGCAGTGCCACGAACTATGGCTACACCTTC. It specifies CASSATNYGYTF.

This clonotype was seen only a few times. The V gene is TRBV7-2, the J gene TRBJ1-6, with 7 positions matching TRBD1. V trimming: 3 bases; J trimming: 7 bases; junction bases outside the gene matches: 3. The CDR3 totals 14 residues. Germline V CDR1 and CDR2: SGHTA, FQGNSA. CDR3 region: CASSFRQGNSPLHF. DNA for the CDR3: TGTGCCAGCAGCTTTCGACAGGGCAATTCACCCCTCCACTTT.

CDR3 amino acids: CASSYWGGSTDTQYF. The CDR3 DNA reads as TGTGCCAGCAGTTACTGGGGGGGTAGCACAGATACGCAGTATTTT. The chain links TRBV6-2 or TRBV6-3 to TRBJ2-3; the match to TRBD2 covers 7 bases. This CDR3 has 15 residues. Germline assignment: CDR1 MNHEY and CDR2 SVGEGT. The junction had 1 base not matched to a gene; V was cut back by 1 base and J by 0 bases.

This clonotype was observed a few times. V and J are TRBV23-1 and TRBJ2-7; unclear D gene. TRBV23-1 is recorded as an ORF, its role being uncertain. With 10 bases removed from V and 0 bases from J, the gap between germline ends came to 7 bases. The CDR3 runs 11 residues. The CDR3 sequence: CAIRTSYEQYF. Here the CDR3 DNA reads TGCGCCATTCGAACCTCCTACGAGCAGTACTTC.

The chain recombines TRBV5-1 with TRBJ1-1, with 9 bases that match TRBD1. V was clipped by 4 bases and J by 4 bases; unmatched bases: 8. The CDR3 covers 15 residues. Germline V lookup: CDR1 SGHRS, CDR2 YFSETQ. CDR3: CASSPMGQGGTEAFF. DNA for the CDR3: TGCGCCAGCAGCCCCATGGGACAGGGCGGCACTGAAGCTTTCTTT.

This clonotype was observed a handful of times. This sequence joins TRBV6-1 and TRBJ1-2; D unclear. V lost 4 bases to trimming and J lost 6 bases, with 18 bases between them. The CDR3 is made up of 15 amino acids. Germline V gene lookup returns CDR1 MNHNS and CDR2 SASEGT. The CDR3 loop reads CASSVGPPSPDGYTF. CDR3 coding DNA: TGTGCCAGCAGTGTTGGACCTCCATCTCCAGATGGCTACACCTTC.

The chain is built from TRBV30 and TRBJ2-7, with TRBD2 matching over 8 bases. The DNA end is more similar to TRBJ2-5, so the J call may be wrong. This CDR3 has 14 residues. Looked up from germline, CDR1 is GTSNPN and CDR2 is SVGIG (reference sequence). CDR3 protein: CACQRRGAQETQYF. The CDR3 region has the DNA TGTGCCTGCCAGAGGCGGGGGGCGCAAGAGACCCAGTACTTC.

This clonotype occurred a few times. The chain is built from TRBV25-1 and TRBJ1-6, with 9 bases fitting TRBD1. V was pared by 4 bases and J by 7 bases, with 5 bases of the junction left unmatched. Germline V gene sequence: CDR1 MGHDK, CDR2 SYGVNS. CDR3 length: 15 residues. The CDR3 DNA sequence: TGTGCCAGCAGTGCGGACAGGGGATTCAATTCACCCCTCCACTTT. Translating gives CASSADRGFNSPLHF.

This rearrangement joins TRBV19 to TRBJ1-1; a possible D gene is TRBD1 (6 bases). V was pared by 9 bases and J by 5 bases, with 28 bases between. CDR1 and CDR2 (germline): LNHDA, SQIVND (reference sequence). The CDR3 runs to 17 residues. DNA for the CDR3: TGTGCCAGCCTGAGACCAACAGGGCCGGACAAAAGAACTGAAGCTTTCTTT. It codes for CASLRPTGPDKRTEAFF.

The rearrangement uses TRBV9 and TRBJ1-6; D remains unclear. The CDR3 spans 15 residues. The germline CDR1 and CDR2 sequences are SGDLS and YYNGEE. The ends were cut back, 1 base at V and 5 bases at J, with 10 bases in the middle. The CDR3 reads CASSVTPGDNSPLHF. CDR3 DNA sequence: TGTGCCAGCAGCGTAACCCCGGGAGATAATTCACCCCTCCACTTT. The full variable domain, in which reference TRBV9 and TRBJ1-6 provide the parts outside the CDR3, is DSGVTQTPKHLITATGQRVTLRCSPRSGDLSVYWYQQSLDQGLQFLIQYYNGEERAKGNILERFSAQQFPDLHSELNLSSLELGDSALYFCASSVTPGDNSPLHFGNGTRLTVT.

The chain joins TRBV20-1 to TRBJ2-3, with TRBD2 identical over 11 bases. The CDR3 has 14 residues. Germline V gene sequence: CDR1 DFQATT, CDR2 SNEGSKA (reference sequence). J was trimmed by 10 bases and V by 5 bases; bases with no gene match: 11. CDR3 coding DNA: TGCAGTGCTTCCCCCACTAGCGGGAGAGAAGCGCAGTATTTT. It is translated as CSASPTSGREAQYF.

The chain links TRBV29-1 to TRBJ1-5; D is undetermined. The germline gives CDR1 SQVTM, CDR2 ANQGSEA. This CDR3 region has 13 residues. V was shortened by 7 bases and J by 3 bases, with 13 bases between the two germline ends. DNA of the CDR3: TGCAGCGCCTCGTGGGGTTTCAATCAGCCCCAGCATTTT. Amino acid sequence: CSASWGFNQPQHF.

By frequency in the sample, this clonotype is medium-sized. V usage is TRBV6-2 or TRBV6-3 and J usage is TRBJ2-2, with D unclear. The V end lost 4 bases, the J end lost 0 bases, and 9 bases lay between the germline ends. The CDR3 consists of 15 residues. Germline V CDR1 and CDR2: MNHEY, SVGEGT. CDR3 bases: TGTGCCAGCAGTTGGGTCGGGCCGAACACCGGGGAGCTGTTTTTT. Protein: CASSWVGPNTGELFF.

This chain joins TRBV11-3 and TRBJ2-7; D gene unclear. The V gene lost 8 bases and the J gene lost 4 bases, with 12 bases spanning the gap. The CDR3 sequence is 12 residues long. In germline, CDR1 is SGHNT, CDR2 YENEEA. CDR3 DNA: TGTGCCAGCGGCGTGACGGAATACGAGCAGTACTTC. Translated: CASGVTEYEQYF.

The chain recombines TRBV15 with TRBJ1-5; D uncertain. There are 14 residues in the CDR3. Per germline, CDR1 LNHNV and CDR2 YYDKDF (reference sequence). V was trimmed by 0 bases and J by 3 bases, leaving 6 bases between them. The DNA of the CDR3 is TGTGCCACCAGCAGAGACTTCACCAATCAGCCCCAGCATTTT. Protein: CATSRDFTNQPQHF.

V usage is TRBV6-2 or TRBV6-3 and J usage is TRBJ2-3, with D possibly called TRBD1 or TRBD2 (5 bases each). This CDR3 contains 15 residues. V was cut by 6 bases and J by 2 bases, with 15 bases left in between. Germline CDR1 and CDR2: MNHEY and SVGEGT. This CDR3 is CASRNSRGFTDTQYF. The CDR3 nucleotides read TGTGCCAGCAGAAACAGTCGGGGCTTCACAGATACGCAGTATTTT.

This chain uses TRBV4-1 with TRBJ1-2; 8 bases are shared with TRBD1. Germline CDR1 is MGHRA and CDR2 is YSYEKL. The CDR3 contains 16 residues. The V gene end was trimmed by 1 base and the J gene end by 5 bases; junction bases not matched to a gene: 9. The CDR3 reads CASSQVVRDRKYGYTF. The CDR3 region has the DNA TGCGCCAGCAGCCAAGTAGTGCGGGACAGGAAATATGGCTACACCTTC.

This clonotype has only a few counts. V and J are TRBV10-3 and TRBJ2-7; 7 bases are a match to TRBD1. J gave up 2 bases and V 10 bases, and 8 bases lay outside the gene matches. Germline lookup yields CDR1 ENHRY and CDR2 SYGVKD. The CDR3 has 13 residues. In nucleotides, the CDR3 is TGTGCCACTGCTCGACAGGGAGCCTACGAGCAGTACTTC. Amino acids: CATARQGAYEQYF.

The gene calls are TRBV15 and TRBJ2-6; the D is unclear. Trimming pared 0 bases from V and 1 base from J, leaving 7 bases between. CDR1 and CDR2 (germline): LNHNV, YYDKDF (reference sequence). The CDR3 has 16 residues. The CDR3 region is CATSREALSGANVLTF. The DNA of the CDR3 is TGTGCCACCAGCAGAGAAGCACTTTCTGGGGCCAACGTCCTGACTTTC.

V and J are TRBV6-5 and TRBJ1-3; D ambiguous. Germline V gene data show CDR1 as MNHEY and CDR2 as SVGAGI. V lost 4 bases and J lost 8, with 15 bases in between. The CDR3 consists of 14 residues. The CDR3 here is CASSSWAATDTIYF. In nucleotides, the CDR3 is TGTGCCAGCAGTTCCTGGGCGGCCACTGACACCATATATTTT.

This chain uses TRBV20-1 with TRBJ2-7; 10 nucleotides line up with TRBD1. This CDR3 is 13 amino acids long. V shed 5 bases, J shed 7 bases, and the junction held 8 bases outside the gene matches. CDR1 and CDR2 (germline): DFQATT, SNEGSKA (reference sequence). CDR3 nucleotide sequence: TGCAGTGCTGACCGGGACAGGGGTTTAGAGCAGTACTTC. Protein: CSADRDRGLEQYF.

In DNA, the CDR3 is TGTGCCAGTAATCCTAGCGGGGATCTCCCCGGCGGGGAGCAGTTCTTC. It translates to CASNPSGDLPGGEQFF. The chain links TRBV19 to TRBJ2-1, with 9 bases matching TRBD2. This CDR3 region has 16 residues. Per the germline V gene, CDR1 is LNHDA and CDR2 is SQIVND (reference sequence). The V gene end was trimmed by 7 bases and the J gene end by 10 bases; junction bases not matched to a gene: 17.

On this clonotype: One end of the junction fails to match germline, which may point to a read error. V is TRBV6-1 and J is TRBJ1-1; D is uncertain. The CDR3 consists of 15 residues. Germline V gives CDR1 MNHNS, CDR2 SASEGT. CDR3 loop: CTSSDPYVRTTEAFF. The CDR3 DNA sequence: TGTACCAGCAGCGACCCCTATGTCAGGACTACTGAAGCTTTCTTT.

This clonotype was found a few times. The chain links TRBV10-1 to TRBJ2-5; D perhaps matches TRBD1 (5 bases). The V end lost 7 bases, the J end lost 6 bases, and 15 bases lay between the germline ends. The CDR3 is 13 amino acids. Germline V gene lookup returns CDR1 WNHNN and CDR2 SYGVQD (reference sequence). CDR3 region: CASKDKRRQTQYF. In DNA, the CDR3 is TGCGCCAGCAAGGACAAACGAAGGCAGACCCAGTACTTC.

This clonotype was detected only once. The V and J genes are TRBV4-3 and TRBJ2-4, with 9 bases matching TRBD2. Germline V gene data show CDR1 as LGHNA and CDR2 as YSLEER. Trimming removed 4 bases from V and 6 bases from J; junction bases left unmatched: 7. CDR3 length: 15 amino acids. The CDR3 region is CASSPPAGGSNIQYF. The CDR3 nucleotides are TGCGCCAGCAGCCCCCCAGCGGGAGGTTCAAACATTCAGTACTTC.